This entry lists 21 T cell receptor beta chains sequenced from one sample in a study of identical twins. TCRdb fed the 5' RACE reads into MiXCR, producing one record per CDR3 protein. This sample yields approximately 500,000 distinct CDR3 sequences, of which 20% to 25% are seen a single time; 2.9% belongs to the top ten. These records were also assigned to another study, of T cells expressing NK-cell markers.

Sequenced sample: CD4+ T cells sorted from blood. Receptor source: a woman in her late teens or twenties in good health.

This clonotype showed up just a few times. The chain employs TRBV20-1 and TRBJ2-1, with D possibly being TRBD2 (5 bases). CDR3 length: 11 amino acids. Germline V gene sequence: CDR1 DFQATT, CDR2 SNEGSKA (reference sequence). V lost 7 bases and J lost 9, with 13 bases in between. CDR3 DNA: TGCAGTGTCCCCCTGGGGAGTGAGCAGTTCTTC. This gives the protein CSVPLGSEQFF.

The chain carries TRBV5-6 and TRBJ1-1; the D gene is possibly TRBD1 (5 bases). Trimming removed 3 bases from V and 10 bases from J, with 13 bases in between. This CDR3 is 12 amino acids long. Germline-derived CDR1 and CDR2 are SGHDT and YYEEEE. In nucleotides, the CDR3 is TGTGCCAGCAGCTCTAGGAGGGGTGGAGCTTTCTTT. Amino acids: CASSSRRGGAFF.

DNA of the CDR3: TGTGCCAGCAGCTCGATGGGTTACTCTGGGGCCAACGTCCTGACTTTC. Its protein is CASSSMGYSGANVLTF. The chain uses TRBV5-6 and TRBJ2-6; D unclear. CDR3 length: 16 residues. V was pared by 3 bases and J by 0 bases, with 10 bases between. Germline CDR1 reads SGHDT; CDR2 reads YYEEEE. The whole variable domain, filled in from reference TRBV5-6 and TRBJ2-6, reads DAGVTQSPTHLIKTRGQQVTLRCSPKSGHDTVSWYQQALGQGPQFIFQYYEEEERQRGNFPDRFSGHQFPNYSSELNVNALLLGDSALYLCASSSMGYSGANVLTFGAGSRLTVL.

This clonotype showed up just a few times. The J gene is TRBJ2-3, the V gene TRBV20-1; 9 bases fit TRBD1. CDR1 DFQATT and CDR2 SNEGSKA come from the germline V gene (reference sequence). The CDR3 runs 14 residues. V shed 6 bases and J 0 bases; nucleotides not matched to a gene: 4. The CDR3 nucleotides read TGCAGTGCCCCGGGACAGGGAAGCACAGATACGCAGTATTTT. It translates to CSAPGQGSTDTQYF.

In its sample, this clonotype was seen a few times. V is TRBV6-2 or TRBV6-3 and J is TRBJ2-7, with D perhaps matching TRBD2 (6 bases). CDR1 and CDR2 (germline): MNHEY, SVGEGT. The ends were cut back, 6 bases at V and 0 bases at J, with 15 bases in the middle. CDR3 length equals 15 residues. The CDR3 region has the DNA TGTGCCAGCAGCCCGAGGAGGGGCTACTCCTACGAGCAGTACTTC. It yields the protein CASSPRRGYSYEQYF.

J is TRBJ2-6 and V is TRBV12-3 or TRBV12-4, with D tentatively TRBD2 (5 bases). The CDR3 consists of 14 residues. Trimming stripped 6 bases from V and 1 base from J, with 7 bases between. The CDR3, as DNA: TGTGCCAGCAGGGGCGGGTCTGGGGCCAACGTCCTGACTTTC. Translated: CASRGGSGANVLTF.

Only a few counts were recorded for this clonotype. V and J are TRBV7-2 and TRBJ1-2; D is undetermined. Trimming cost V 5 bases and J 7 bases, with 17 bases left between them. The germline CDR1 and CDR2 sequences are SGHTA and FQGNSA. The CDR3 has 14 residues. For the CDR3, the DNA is TGTGCCAGCAGCCAATCCCCCGATGGCGGTGGCTACACCTTC. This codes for CASSQSPDGGGYTF.

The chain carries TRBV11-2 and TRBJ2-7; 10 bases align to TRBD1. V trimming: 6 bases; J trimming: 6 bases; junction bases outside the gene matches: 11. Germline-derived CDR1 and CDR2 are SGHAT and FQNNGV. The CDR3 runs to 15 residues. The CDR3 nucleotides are TGTGCCAGCAGAAAACCCGGGACAGGGGCTCTCGAGCAGTACTTC. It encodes CASRKPGTGALEQYF.

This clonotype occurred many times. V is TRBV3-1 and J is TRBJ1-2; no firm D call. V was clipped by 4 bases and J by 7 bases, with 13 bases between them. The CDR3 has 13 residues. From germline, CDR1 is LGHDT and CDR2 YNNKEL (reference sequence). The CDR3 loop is CASSPGGSAGYTF. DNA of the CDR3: TGTGCCAGCAGCCCAGGAGGCTCGGCTGGCTACACCTTC. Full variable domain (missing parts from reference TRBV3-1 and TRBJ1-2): DTAVSQTPKYLVTQMGNDKSIKCEQNLGHDTMYWYKQDSKKFLKIMFSYNNKELIINETVPNRFSPKSPDKAHLNLHINSLELGDSAVYFCASSPGGSAGYTFGSGTRLTVV.

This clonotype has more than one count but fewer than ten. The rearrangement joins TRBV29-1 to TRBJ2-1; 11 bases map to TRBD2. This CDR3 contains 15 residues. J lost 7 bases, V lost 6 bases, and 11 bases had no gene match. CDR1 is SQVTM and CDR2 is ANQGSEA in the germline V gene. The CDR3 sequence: CSVPPSSGRGNEQFF. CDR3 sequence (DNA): TGCAGCGTCCCCCCCAGTAGCGGGAGGGGTAATGAGCAGTTCTTC.

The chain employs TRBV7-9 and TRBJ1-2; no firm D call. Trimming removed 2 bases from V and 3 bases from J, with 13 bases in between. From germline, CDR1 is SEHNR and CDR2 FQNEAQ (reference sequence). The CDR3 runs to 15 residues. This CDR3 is CASSLSGARDYGYTF. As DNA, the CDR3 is TGTGCCAGCAGCTTATCCGGCGCTAGGGACTATGGCTACACCTTC.

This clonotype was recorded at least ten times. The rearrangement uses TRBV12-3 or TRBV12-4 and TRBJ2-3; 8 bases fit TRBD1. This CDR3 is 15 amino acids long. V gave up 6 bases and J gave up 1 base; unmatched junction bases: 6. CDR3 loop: CASSPDRGGTDTQYF. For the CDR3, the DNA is TGTGCCAGCAGCCCCGACAGGGGAGGCACAGATACGCAGTATTTT.

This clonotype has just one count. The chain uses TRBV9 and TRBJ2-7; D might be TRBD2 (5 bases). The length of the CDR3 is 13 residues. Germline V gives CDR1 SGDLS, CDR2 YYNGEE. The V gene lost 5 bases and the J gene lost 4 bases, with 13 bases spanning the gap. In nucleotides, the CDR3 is TGTGCCAGCAGTCAGGACTGGACTTACGAGCAGTACTTC. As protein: CASSQDWTYEQYF.

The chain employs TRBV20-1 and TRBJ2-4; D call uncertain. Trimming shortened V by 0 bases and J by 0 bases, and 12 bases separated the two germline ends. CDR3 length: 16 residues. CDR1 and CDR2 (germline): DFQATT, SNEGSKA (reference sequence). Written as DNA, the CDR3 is TGCAGTGCTAGAGATAACGGGCGCCTAGCCAAAAACATTCAGTACTTC. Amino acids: CSARDNGRLAKNIQYF.

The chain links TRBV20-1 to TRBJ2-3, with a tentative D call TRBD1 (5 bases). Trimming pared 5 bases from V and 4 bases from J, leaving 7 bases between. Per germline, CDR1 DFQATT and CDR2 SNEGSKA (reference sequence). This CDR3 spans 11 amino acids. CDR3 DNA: TGCAGTGCTCTAGGGGCAGATACGCAGTATTTT. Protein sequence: CSALGADTQYF.

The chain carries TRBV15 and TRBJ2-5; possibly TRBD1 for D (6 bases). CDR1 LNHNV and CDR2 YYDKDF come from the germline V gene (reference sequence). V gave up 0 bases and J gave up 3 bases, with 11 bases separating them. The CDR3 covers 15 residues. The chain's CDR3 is CATSRDQGPEETQYF. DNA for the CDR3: TGTGCCACCAGCAGAGACCAGGGGCCCGAAGAGACCCAGTACTTC.

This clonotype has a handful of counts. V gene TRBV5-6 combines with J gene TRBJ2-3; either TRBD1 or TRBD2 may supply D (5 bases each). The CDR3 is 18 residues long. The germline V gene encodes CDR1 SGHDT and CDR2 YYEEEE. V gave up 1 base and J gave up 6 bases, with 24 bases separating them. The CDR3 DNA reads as TGTGCCAGCAGCTTGATTTGGGGGATGCTAGGTCGGTGGGATACGCAGTATTTT. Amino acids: CASSLIWGMLGRWDTQYF.

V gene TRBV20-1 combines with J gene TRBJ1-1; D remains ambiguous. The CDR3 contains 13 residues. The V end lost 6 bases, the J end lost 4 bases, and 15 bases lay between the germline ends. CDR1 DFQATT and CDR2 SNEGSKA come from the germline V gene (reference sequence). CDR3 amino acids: CSAEAIMGTEAFF. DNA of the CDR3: TGCAGTGCGGAAGCAATCATGGGCACTGAAGCTTTCTTT.

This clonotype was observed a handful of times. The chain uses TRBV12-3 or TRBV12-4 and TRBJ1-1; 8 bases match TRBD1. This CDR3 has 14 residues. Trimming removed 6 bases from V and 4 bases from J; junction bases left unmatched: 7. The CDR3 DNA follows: TGTGCCAGCAGCGGACAGGGCGGTTTCACTGAAGCTTTCTTT. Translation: CASSGQGGFTEAFF.

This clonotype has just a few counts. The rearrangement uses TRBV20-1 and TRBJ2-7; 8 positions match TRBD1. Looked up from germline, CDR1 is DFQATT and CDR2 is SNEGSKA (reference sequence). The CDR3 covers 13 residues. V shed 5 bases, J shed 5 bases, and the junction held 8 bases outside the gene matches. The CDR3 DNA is TGCAGTGCTTCTTCGACAGGGGAGGACGAGCAGTACTTC. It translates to CSASSTGEDEQYF.

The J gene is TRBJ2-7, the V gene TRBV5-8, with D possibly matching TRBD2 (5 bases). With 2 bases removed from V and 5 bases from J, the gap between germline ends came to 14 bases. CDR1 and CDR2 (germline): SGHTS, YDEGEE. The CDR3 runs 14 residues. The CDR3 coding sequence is TGTGCCAGCAGCTTTGGCGGGTTATTTCACGAGCAGTACTTC. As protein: CASSFGGLFHEQYF.